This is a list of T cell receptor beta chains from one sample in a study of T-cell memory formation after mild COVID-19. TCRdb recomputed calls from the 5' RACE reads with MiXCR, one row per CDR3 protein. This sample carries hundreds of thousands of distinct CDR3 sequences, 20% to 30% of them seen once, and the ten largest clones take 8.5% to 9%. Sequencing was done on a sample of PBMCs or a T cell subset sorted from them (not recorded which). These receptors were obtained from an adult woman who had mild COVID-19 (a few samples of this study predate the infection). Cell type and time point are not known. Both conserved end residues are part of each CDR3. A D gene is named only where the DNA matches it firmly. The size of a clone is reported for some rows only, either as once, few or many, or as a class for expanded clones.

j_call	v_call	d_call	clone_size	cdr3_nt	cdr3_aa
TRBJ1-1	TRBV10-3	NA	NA	TGTGCCATCAGTGAGTCGTACAGGAACACTGAAGCTTTCTTT	CAISESYRNTEAFF
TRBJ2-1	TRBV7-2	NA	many	TGTGCCAGCAGCTCCAACTTTGGACTCTACAATGAGCAGTTCTTC	CASSSNFGLYNEQFF
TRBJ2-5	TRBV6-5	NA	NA	TGTGCCAGCAGTTACTCAAGCTCGGGGACCCAGTACTTC	CASSYSSSGTQYF
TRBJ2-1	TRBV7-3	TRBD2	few	TGTGCCAGCAGCTCCTGGACTAGCGGGAGGGCCCATGAGCAGTTCTTC	CASSSWTSGRAHEQFF
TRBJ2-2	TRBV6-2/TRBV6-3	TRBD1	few	TGTGCCAGCAATTTGGGACAGGGATACACCGGGGAGCTGTTTTTT	CASNLGQGYTGELFF
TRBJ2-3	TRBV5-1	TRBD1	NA	TGCGCCAGCACCCCACAGGGGGCTCCAGATACGCAGTATTTT	CASTPQGAPDTQYF
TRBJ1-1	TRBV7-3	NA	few	TGTGCCAGCAGAAATCTGACAGGAGTCATGAACACTGAAGCTTTCTTT	CASRNLTGVMNTEAFF
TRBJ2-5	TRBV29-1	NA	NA	TGCAGCGTTGTAATATTCCGGGGAAACCAAGAGACCCAGTACTTC	CSVVIFRGNQETQYF
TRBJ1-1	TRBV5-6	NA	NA	TGTGCCAGCAGCTTGTTCGGGCAGTCTGAAGCTTTCTTT	CASSLFGQSEAFF
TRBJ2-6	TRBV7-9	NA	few	TGTGCCAGCAGCTTAATGAGGGGACCCCGGTCTGGGGCCAACGTCCTGACTTTC	CASSLMRGPRSGANVLTF
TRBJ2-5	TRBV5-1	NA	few	TGCGCCAGCAGCCCTGGCGCGGCAGCGTCCCAAGAGACCCAGTACTTC	CASSPGAAASQETQYF
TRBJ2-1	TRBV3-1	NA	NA	TGTGCCAGCAGCCAACCCGGCAGATACAATGAGCAGTTCTTC	CASSQPGRYNEQFF
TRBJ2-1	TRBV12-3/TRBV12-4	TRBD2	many	TGTGCCAGCAGTTTAAGACGATCTGGGAGGGATGAGCAGTTCTTC	CASSLRRSGRDEQFF
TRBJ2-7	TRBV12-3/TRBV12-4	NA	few	TGTGCCAGCAGAGGACACAAGGAGCAGTACTTC	CASRGHKEQYF
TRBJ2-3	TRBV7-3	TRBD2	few	TGTGCCAGCAGCCTAGCGGGGGTAAATGCAGATACGCAGTATTTT	CASSLAGVNADTQYF
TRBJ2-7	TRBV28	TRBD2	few	TGTGCCAGCAGTCGGGGGGGGGCCGGCGACGAGCAGTACTTC	CASSRGGAGDEQYF
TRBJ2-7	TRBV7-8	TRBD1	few	TGTGCCACCACTGGACAGGGAGGCTCCTACGAGCAGTACTTC	CATTGQGGSYEQYF
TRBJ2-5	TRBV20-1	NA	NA	TGCAGTGCCCCGGAGATTAAGACCCAGTACTTC	CSAPEIKTQYF
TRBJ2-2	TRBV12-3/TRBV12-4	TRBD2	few	TGTGCCAGCAGTCCTGGGACTAGCGGGGGGGCCGGCACCGGGGAGCTGTTTTTT	CASSPGTSGGAGTGELFF
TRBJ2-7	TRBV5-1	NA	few	TGCGCCAGCAGACAGATGAGAGTCCCCTACGAGCAGTACTTC	CASRQMRVPYEQYF
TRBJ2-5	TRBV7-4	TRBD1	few	TGTGCCAGCAGCGACAGGGGGTACCAAGAGACCCAGTACTTC	CASSDRGYQETQYF
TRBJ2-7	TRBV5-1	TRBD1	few	TGCGCCAGCAGCTTGGGGACCGGGACAGGGGACCACGAGCAGTACTTC	CASSLGTGTGDHEQYF
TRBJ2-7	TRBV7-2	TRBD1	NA	TGTGCCAGCAGCTCCGAGGGGACAGGGGGGCGCGAGCAGTACTTC	CASSSEGTGGREQYF
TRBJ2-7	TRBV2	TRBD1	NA	TGTGCCAGCAGTGTGGACAGGCGCTACGAGCAGTACTTC	CASSVDRRYEQYF
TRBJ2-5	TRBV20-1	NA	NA	TGCAGTGCTAGAGAGGTTGGGGTAATCCAAGAGACCCAGTACTTC	CSAREVGVIQETQYF
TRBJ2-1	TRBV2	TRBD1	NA	TGTGCCAGCAGTCAAGCGGGACAGGGGTACGAGCAGTTCTTC	CASSQAGQGYEQFF
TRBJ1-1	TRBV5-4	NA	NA	TGTGCCAGCAGCTTGGTTTTGAGCCAGAACACTGAAGCTTTCTTT	CASSLVLSQNTEAFF
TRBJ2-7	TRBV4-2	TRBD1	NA	TGTGCCAGCAGCCGGCGACAGGGGGTATTTGACGAGCAGTACTTC	CASSRRQGVFDEQYF
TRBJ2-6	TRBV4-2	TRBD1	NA	TGTGCCAGCAGCCAAGATCGACAGGGAAACTCTGGGGCCAACGTCCTGACTTTC	CASSQDRQGNSGANVLTF
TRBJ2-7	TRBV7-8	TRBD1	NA	TGTGCCAGCAGCCCGACAGGGGGCTACGAGCAGTACTTC	CASSPTGGYEQYF
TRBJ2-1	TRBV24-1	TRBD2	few	TGTGCCACCAGTGATTTGCGGGGGGGCTCCTACAATGAGCAGTTCTTC	CATSDLRGGSYNEQFF
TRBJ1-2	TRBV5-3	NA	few	TGTGCCAGAAGCTTGGCCTCAGGCGGTTCCTATGGCTACACCTTC	CARSLASGGSYGYTF
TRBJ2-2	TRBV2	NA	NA	TGTGCCAGCAGTGAGGGCAATTCGAACACCGGGGAGCTGTTTTTT	CASSEGNSNTGELFF